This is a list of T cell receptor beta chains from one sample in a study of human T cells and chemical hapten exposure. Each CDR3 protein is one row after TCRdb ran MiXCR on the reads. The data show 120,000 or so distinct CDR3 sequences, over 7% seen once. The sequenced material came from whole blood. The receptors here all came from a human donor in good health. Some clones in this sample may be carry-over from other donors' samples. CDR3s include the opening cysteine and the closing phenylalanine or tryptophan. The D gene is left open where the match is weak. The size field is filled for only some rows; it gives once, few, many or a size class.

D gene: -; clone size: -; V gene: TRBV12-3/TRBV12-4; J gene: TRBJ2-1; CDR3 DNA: TGTGCCAGCAGTGCCGACGGGTACAATGAGCAGTTCTTC; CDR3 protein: CASSADGYNEQFF
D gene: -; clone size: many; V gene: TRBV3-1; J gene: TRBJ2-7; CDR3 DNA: TGTGCCAGCAGCCAGGGGAGGAGCGGCTACGAGCAGTACTTC; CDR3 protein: CASSQGRSGYEQYF
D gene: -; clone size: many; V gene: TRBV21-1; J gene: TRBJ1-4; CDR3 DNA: TGTGCCAGCAGCAAAGGGGCAGCAACTAATGAAAAACTGTTTTTT; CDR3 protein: CASSKGAATNEKLFF
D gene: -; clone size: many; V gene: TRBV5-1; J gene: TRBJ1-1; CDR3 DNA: TGCGCCAGCAGCTTGGGGGGGGGCAGCGCTGAAGCTTTCTTT; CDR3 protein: CASSLGGGSAEAFF
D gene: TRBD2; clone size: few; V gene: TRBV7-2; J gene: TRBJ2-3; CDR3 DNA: TGTGCCAGCAGCCGAACTAGGACTAGCAGCACAGATACGCAGTATTTT; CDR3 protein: CASSRTRTSSTDTQYF
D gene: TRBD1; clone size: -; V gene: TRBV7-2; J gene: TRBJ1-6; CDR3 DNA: TGTGCCAGCAGCTCCCCTAACCGGGACAGGGCCAATTCACCCCTCCACTTT; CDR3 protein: CASSSPNRDRANSPLHF
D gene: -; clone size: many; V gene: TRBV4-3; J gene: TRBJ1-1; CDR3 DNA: TGCGCCAGCAGCCAAGCAGGGACGGAAGCTTTCTTT; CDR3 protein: CASSQAGTEAFF
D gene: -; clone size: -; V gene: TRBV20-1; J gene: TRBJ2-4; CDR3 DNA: TGCAGTGCTACACCCACGGGCCTAGCCAAAAACATTCAGTACTTC; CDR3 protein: CSATPTGLAKNIQYF
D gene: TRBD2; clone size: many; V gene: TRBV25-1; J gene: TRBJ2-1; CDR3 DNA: TGTGCCAGCAGTCTAGGGGGCGGGGGGGTTTACAATGAGCAGTTCTTC; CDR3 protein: CASSLGGGGVYNEQFF
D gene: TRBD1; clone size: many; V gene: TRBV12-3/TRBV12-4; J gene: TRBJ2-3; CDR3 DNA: TGTGCCAGCAGTTCCCCGGACAGGGGGCGAGGAGATACGCAGTATTTT; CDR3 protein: CASSSPDRGRGDTQYF
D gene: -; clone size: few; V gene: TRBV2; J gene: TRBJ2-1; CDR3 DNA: TGTGCCAGCAAACTGGACAGCTACAATGAGCAGTTCTTC; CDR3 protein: CASKLDSYNEQFF
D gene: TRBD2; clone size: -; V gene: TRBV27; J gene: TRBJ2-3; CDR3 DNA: TGTGCCAGCAGTTTTTCTAGCGGGAGTGTTGCAGATACGCAGTATTTT; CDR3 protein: CASSFSSGSVADTQYF
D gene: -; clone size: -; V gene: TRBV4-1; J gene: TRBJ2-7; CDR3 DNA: TGCGCCAGCAGCCCCCAGGGATCCTTCTACGAGCAGTACTTC; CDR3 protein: CASSPQGSFYEQYF
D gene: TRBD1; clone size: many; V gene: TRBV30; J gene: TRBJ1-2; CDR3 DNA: TGTGCCTGGAGTCCAGGACAGGGGGCAAATGGCTACACCTTC; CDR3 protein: CAWSPGQGANGYTF
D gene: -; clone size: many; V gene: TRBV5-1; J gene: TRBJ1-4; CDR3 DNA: TGCGCCAGCAGCTTAAGGATGGGACTCGGTGAAAAACTGTTTTTT; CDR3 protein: CASSLRMGLGEKLFF
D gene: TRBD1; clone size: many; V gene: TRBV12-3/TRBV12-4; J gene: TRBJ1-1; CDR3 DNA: TGTGCCAGCAGTTCGGGGACAGGTTACATGAACACTGAAGCTTTCTTT; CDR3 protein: CASSSGTGYMNTEAFF
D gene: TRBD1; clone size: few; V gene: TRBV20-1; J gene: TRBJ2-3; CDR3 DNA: TGCAGTGCTAGTAGGGCAGGGGGCCCAGATACGCAGTATTTT; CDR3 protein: CSASRAGGPDTQYF
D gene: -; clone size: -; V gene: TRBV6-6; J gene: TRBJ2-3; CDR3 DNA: TGTGCCAGCAGTCCCCCGACCAGGGCAGGAAGCACAGATACGCAGTATTTT; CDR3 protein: CASSPPTRAGSTDTQYF
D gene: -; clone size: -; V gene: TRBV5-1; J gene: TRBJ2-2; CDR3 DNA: TGCGCCAGCAGCTTGGCCCACACCTCGAACACCGGGGAGCTGTTTTTT; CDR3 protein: CASSLAHTSNTGELFF
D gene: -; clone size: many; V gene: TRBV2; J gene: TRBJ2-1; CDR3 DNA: TGTGCCAGCAAAGCGGCTCTGGATGAGCAGTTCTTC; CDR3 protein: CASKAALDEQFF
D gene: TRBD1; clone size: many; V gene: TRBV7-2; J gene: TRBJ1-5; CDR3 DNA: TGTGCCAGCAGCTTGGGGACAGGGGCAGAGGGCAATCAGCCCCAGCATTTT; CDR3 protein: CASSLGTGAEGNQPQHF
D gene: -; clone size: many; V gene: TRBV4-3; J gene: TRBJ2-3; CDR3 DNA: TGCGCCAGCAGCCAGGAGGGGGACACAGATACGCAGTATTTT; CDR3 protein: CASSQEGDTDTQYF
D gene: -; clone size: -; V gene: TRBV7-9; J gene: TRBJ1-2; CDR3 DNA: TGTGCCAGCAGCTTAGTAGCGACAGCCAACTATGGCTACACCTTC; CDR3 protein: CASSLVATANYGYTF
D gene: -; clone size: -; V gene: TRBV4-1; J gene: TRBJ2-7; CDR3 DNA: TGCGCCAGCAGCCAAGATCTGGCGTCAGCAGGCTACGAGCAGTACTTC; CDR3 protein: CASSQDLASAGYEQYF
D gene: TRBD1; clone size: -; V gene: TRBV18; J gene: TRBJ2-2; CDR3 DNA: TGTGCCAGCTCACAATGGACAGGGAACACCGGGGAGCTGTTTTTT; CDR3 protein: CASSQWTGNTGELFF
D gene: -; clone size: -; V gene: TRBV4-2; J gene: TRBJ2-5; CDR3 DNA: TGTGCCAGCAGCCAAGAGACAGCCCAAGAGACCCAGTACTTC; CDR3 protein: CASSQETAQETQYF
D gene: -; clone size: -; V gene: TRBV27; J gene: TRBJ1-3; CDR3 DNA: TGTGCCAGCAGTACGGGGCTCTCTGGAAACACCATATATTTT; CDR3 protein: CASSTGLSGNTIYF
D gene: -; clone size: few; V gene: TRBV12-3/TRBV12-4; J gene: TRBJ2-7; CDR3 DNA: TGTGCCAGCAGTCCCGCGGTCGGAGGTAACTACGAGCAGTACTTC; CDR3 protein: CASSPAVGGNYEQYF
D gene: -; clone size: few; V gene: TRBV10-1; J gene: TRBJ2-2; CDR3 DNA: TGCGCCAGCAGTGAGAAGAGGACCGGGCCCACCGGGGAGCTGTTTTTT; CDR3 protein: CASSEKRTGPTGELFF
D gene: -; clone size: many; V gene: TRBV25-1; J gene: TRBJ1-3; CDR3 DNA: TGTGCCAGCACCCCGTCGAGTTCTGGAAACACCATATATTTT; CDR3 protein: CASTPSSSGNTIYF
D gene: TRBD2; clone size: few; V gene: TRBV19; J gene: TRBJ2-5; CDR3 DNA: TGTGCCAGTAGTATCTATCTAGCGGCCGAAGAGACCCAGTACTTC; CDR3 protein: CASSIYLAAEETQYF
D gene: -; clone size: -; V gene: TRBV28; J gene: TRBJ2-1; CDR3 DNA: TGTGCCAGCAGTTTAGCGGTGTTGATCCATGAGCAGTTCTTC; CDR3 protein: CASSLAVLIHEQFF
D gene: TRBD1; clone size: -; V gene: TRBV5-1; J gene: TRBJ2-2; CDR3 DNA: TGCGCCAGCAGCTTGGAACAGGGGTCCGGGGAGCTGTTTTTT; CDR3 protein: CASSLEQGSGELFF
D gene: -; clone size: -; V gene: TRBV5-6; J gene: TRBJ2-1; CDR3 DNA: TGTGCCAGCACCGGGAGTGGGAATGAGCAGTTCTTC; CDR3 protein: CASTGSGNEQFF
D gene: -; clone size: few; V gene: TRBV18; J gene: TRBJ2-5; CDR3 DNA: TGTGCCAGCTCAGGGGCAATCCAAGAGACCCAGTACTTC; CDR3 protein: CASSGAIQETQYF
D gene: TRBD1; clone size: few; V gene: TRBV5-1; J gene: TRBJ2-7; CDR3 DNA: TGCGCCAGCAGCTTGCGGACAGGGGGCGAAAGGAGGGCCGAGCAGTACTTC; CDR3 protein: CASSLRTGGERRAEQYF
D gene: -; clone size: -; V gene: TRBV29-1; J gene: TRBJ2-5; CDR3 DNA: TGCAGCGTTGAAGAACCGGGGTCCGGAGAGACCCAGTACTTC; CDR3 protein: CSVEEPGSGETQYF
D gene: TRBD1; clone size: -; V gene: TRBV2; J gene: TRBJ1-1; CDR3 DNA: TGTGCCAGCAGTGAATACAGGGGTCGCACTGAAGCTTTCTTT; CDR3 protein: CASSEYRGRTEAFF